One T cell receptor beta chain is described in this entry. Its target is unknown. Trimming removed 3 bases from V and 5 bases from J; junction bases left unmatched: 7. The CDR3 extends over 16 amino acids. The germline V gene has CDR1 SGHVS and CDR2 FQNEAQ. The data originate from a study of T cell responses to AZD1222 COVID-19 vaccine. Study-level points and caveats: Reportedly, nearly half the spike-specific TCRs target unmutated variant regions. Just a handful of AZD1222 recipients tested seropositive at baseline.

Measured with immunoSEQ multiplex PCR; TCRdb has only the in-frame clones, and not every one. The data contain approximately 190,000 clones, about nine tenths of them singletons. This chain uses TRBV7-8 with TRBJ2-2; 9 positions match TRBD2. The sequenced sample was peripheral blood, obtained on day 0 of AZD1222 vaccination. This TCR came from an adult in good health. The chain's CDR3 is CASSFSLAGGTGELFF. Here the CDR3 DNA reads TGTGCCAGCAGCTTCAGTCTCGCGGGAGGGACCGGGGAGCTGTTTTTT.